This record covers a single T cell receptor beta chain. Which antigen it targets is not known. Qualities for individual bases were not recorded, and no much larger clone is one base off. TCRbeta CDR3 regions were amplified from genomic DNA by means of the immunoSEQ Assay, a bias-controlled multiplex PCR. As for the authors' bioinformatics: The number of nucleated cells in each sample was estimated from the amplification of reference gene primers within the assay. To quantify the absolute abundance of each unique TCRbeta CDR3 rearrangement, sequence reads were collapsed and filtered. For each sample, productive Simpson clonality was calculated as the square root of Simpson's diversity index across productive rearrangements. Held by TCRdb, this immuneACCESS table contains in-frame sequences only and omits some clones. Under half of the omission traces to an unresolved V gene where checked; the cause of the rest is unknown. The V and J calls and the clone size are those of that table, but D and trimming were determined from the DNA. The sample includes some 260,000 clones, with around 87% observed a single time. The ten largest clonotypes hold roughly 6.3% of the sample.

The source of the sample is a study of blood T cell repertoires in COVID-19 (dated by TCRdb to the early 2020s). Describing the broader study: Samples covering the acute and convalescent phases of COVID-19 were provided by collaborators in the United States, Italy and Spain. The material from the prospective study consisted of cDNA or gDNA derived from T cells, B-cell-depleted T cells, or PBMCs. Subjects who had been exposed to COVID-19, were actively infected with it, or had recovered from it provided the deeply sampled blood TCRbeta repertoires that made up the dataset. The repertoires were made available in a free public database intended to serve as a resource for research on the immune response to SARS-CoV-2. Samples came from the ongoing ImmuneRACE study (first 160 participants) plus 1,254 subjects from 6 global collaborators. A de-identified subject ID, COVID-19 status, age in years and sex were almost always included in the sample metadata. HLA class I and class II types, where available, came from metadata supplied by the sample provider rather than from assay-based typing.

CDR1 and CDR2 (SGHKS, YYEKEE) derive from the germline V gene (reference sequence). Including the terminal cysteine and phenylalanine, the CDR3 comprises 15 residues. Only the CDR3 DNA stays, 45 bases, in frame from base 1. After removal of 0 bases from V and 5 bases from J, the junction retains 5 bases not matched to a gene. Here is what the overall study found, with its caveats: Clinical and demographic metadata were provided uncurated, with the amount varying by source and participant.

Participants in the prospective study were aged about 18 to 90 years, lived in approximately 26 United States geographic areas, and enrolled through a virtual design. To assign participants to cohorts, the prospective study relied on clinical history that participants themselves reported in a screening survey and a study questionnaire. Each participant in the prospective study had whole blood, serum and a nasopharyngeal or oropharyngeal swab collected by mobile phlebotomists. Over a 2-month period, participants in the prospective study had the option of providing additional blood draws and questionnaires. Prospective study blood samples were shipped either frozen or at room temperature before DNA extraction.

This receptor chain uses TRBV5-5 and TRBJ2-7; the central 10 bases match TRBD1. The clonotype comes from a woman aged 25 to 39 with acute COVID-19. Sequenced sample: PBMCs or T cells enriched from blood (not recorded which). The DNA sequence is given as TGTGCCAGCAGCTTGGTTGACAGGGGGCGCCACGAGCAGTACTTC. The encoded protein is CASSLVDRGRHEQYF.